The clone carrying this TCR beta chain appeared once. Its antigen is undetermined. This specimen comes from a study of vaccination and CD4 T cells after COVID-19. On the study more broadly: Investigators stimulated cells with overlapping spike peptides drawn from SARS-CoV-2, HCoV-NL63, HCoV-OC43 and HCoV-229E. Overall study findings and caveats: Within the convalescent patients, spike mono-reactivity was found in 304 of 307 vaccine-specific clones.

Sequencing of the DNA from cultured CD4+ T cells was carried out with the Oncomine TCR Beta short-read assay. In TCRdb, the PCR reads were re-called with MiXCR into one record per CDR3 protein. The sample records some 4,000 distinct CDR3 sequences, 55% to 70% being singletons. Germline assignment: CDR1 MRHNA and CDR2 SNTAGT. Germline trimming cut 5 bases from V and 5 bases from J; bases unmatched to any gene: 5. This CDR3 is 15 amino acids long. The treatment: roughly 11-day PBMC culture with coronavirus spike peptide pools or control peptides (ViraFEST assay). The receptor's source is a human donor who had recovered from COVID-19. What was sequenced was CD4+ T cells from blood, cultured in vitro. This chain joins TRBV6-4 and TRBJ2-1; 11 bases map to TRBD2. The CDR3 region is CASSTGTSGNNEQFF. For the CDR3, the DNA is TGTGCCAGCAGTACAGGGACTAGCGGAAACAATGAGCAGTTCTTC.